The 11 T cell receptor beta chains in this list originate from one sample, sequenced in a study of blood T cell repertoires in COVID-19. The repertoire was sequenced with immunoSEQ multiplex PCR; TCRdb's copy has only in-frame clones and lacks some. This table holds 100,000 to 150,000 clones, 60% to 80% found once. The specimen was peripheral blood. These receptors originate from an elderly man with COVID-19, enrolled during active disease.

The chain uses TRBV7-8 and TRBJ2-1; 7 nucleotides agree with TRBD2. The junction had 3 bases not matched to a gene; V was cut back by 3 bases and J by 7 bases. The germline V gene has CDR1 SGHVS and CDR2 FQNEAQ. CDR3 length: 13 residues. CDR3 in DNA: TGTGCCAGCAGCTTGGGGGGGAGGAATGAGCAGTTCTTC. It specifies CASSLGGRNEQFF.

The chain has TRBV9 and TRBJ2-5; 14 nucleotides match TRBD2. Trimming at V came to 4 bases and at J to 5 bases, leaving 7 bases not matched to a gene. The germline V gene has CDR1 SGDLS and CDR2 YYNGEE. CDR3 length equals 16 residues. The CDR3 protein is CASSLGLAGGGETQYF. CDR3 DNA: TGTGCCAGCAGCCTAGGACTAGCGGGAGGCGGGGAGACCCAGTACTTC.

The rearrangement joins TRBV19 to TRBJ1-2; D is uncertain. Germline CDR1 is LNHDA and CDR2 is SQIVND (reference sequence). V was shortened by 2 bases and J by 2 bases, with 9 bases between the two germline ends. This CDR3 has 14 residues. The CDR3, as DNA: TGTGCCAGTAGTATAAGTGCTGAGAACTATGGCTACACCTTC. Its protein product is CASSISAENYGYTF.

This clone was observed once. The chain joins TRBV11-2 to TRBJ2-6; no definite D call. This CDR3 has 15 amino acids. Germline V gene lookup returns CDR1 SGHAT and CDR2 FQNNGV. Trimming removed 6 bases from V and 0 bases from J, with 9 bases in between. CDR3 in amino acids: CASRIISSGANVLTF. The CDR3 DNA reads as TGTGCCAGCAGGATAATTAGCTCTGGGGCCAACGTCCTGACTTTC.

The chain combines TRBV3-1 (or the pseudogene TRBV3-2) with TRBJ1-2, with D perhaps matching TRBD1 (5 bases). The V gene lost 2 bases and the J gene lost 5 bases, with 12 bases spanning the gap. The CDR3 is made up of 14 amino acids. CDR1 is LGHDT and CDR2 is YNNKEL in the germline V gene (reference sequence). The CDR3 spells CASSQTTAPYGYTF. CDR3 bases: TGTGCCAGCAGCCAAACGACAGCACCTTATGGCTACACCTTC.

DNA of the CDR3: TGTGCCAGCACCCCAGGGGGCATGAACACTGAAGCTTTCTTT. As protein: CASTPGGMNTEAFF. V gene TRBV28 combines with J gene TRBJ1-1, with TRBD1 identical over 8 bases. J was trimmed by 0 bases and V by 7 bases; bases with no gene match: 4. The CDR3 consists of 14 residues. Germline V gene sequence: CDR1 MDHEN, CDR2 SYDVKM.

In this sample, this clone turned up a few times. The chain carries TRBV9 and TRBJ2-3; 9 nucleotides align to TRBD1. Germline V gene lookup returns CDR1 SGDLS and CDR2 YYNGEE. The CDR3 contains 18 residues. The V segment lost 5 bases and the J segment 1 base; nucleotides outside the gene matches: 14. CDR3 in DNA: TGTGCCAGCAGTTCCCGGGACAGGGTCCGTCTCGGCACAGATACGCAGTATTTT. Protein product: CASSSRDRVRLGTDTQYF.

V is TRBV5-6 and J is TRBJ2-1; 9 bases are shared with TRBD2. Germline CDR1 is SGHDT and CDR2 is YYEEEE. The CDR3 covers 12 residues. V lost 2 bases and J lost 10; bases outside the gene matches: 1. The CDR3: CASSFLAGEQFF. DNA of the CDR3: TGTGCCAGCAGCTTCCTAGCGGGGGAGCAGTTCTTC.

The chain couples TRBV10-3 to TRBJ2-1, with TRBD2 matching 10 bases. J lost 7 bases, V lost 0 bases, and 9 bases had no gene match. CDR1 is ENHRY and CDR2 is SYGVKD in the germline V gene. This CDR3 is built from 17 residues. The CDR3 DNA is TGTGCCATCAGTGAGTCTGGTCCTAGCGGGAGTTCTAATGAGCAGTTCTTC. This codes for CAISESGPSGSSNEQFF.

In its sample, this clone was seen once. Additional DNA sequences in this sample encode the identical CDR3. The chain employs TRBV2 and TRBJ2-7; TRBD1 is a possible D gene (6 bases). Germline lookup yields CDR1 SNHLY and CDR2 FYNNEI. V was shortened by 5 bases and J by 4 bases, with 6 bases between the two germline ends. The CDR3 runs 11 residues. The CDR3 loop reads CASSTGYEQYF. The CDR3 region has the DNA TGTGCCAGCAGTACAGGGTACGAGCAGTACTTC.

This clone showed up just a few times. This chain joins TRBV5-1 and TRBJ2-7; the match to TRBD1 covers 12 bases. CDR1 and CDR2 (germline): SGHRS, YFSETQ. The CDR3 is 15 residues long. V dropped 3 bases and J dropped 2; count of bases not matched to a gene: 3. The CDR3 DNA reads as TGCGCCAGCAGCTCGGGACAGGGGGCCGCCTACGAGCAGTACTTC. Translation: CASSSGQGAAYEQYF.